This TCR beta chain was recovered during a study of beta chain features in type 1 diabetes. This clone has more than one count but fewer than ten. Its antigen is not known. Reverse transcription of all isolated RNA meant that expressed TCRB transcripts were sequenced. Assay used: immunoSEQ multiplex PCR; TCRdb lists only in-frame clones, some missing. The sample shows about 660,000 clones, about 14% of them seen only once. One heparinised draw, averaging about 116 mL, was taken per donor. CD45RO/CCR7/CD25/CD127/CD95/CD27 staining was used to isolate CD4+ naive, central memory, regulatory and stem cell-like memory cells by sorting. Study-level results: Within each of all four CD4+ subsets, Type 1 diabetes patients had TCRB CDR3s that were moderately but significantly shorter. Small HLA sub-analyses could not settle whether HLA shapes TCRB rearrangement. The study found that naive, central memory and Treg TCRB repertoires appeared more similar in patients than in healthy donors.

CDR1 and CDR2 (germline): ENHRY, SYGVKD. The CDR3 covers 14 residues. Deletions cut 2 bases from V and 1 base from J, with 8 bases between. This sequence originates from a man aged 18 to 30 with type 1 diabetes. V gene TRBV10-3 combines with J gene TRBJ2-5; D gene uncertain. The material sequenced was naive CD4+ T cells from blood. Here the CDR3 reads CAISEAAAQETQYF. As DNA, the CDR3 is TGTGCCATCAGTGAGGCGGCCGCCCAAGAGACCCAGTACTTC.